The next 14 T cell receptor beta chains were all read from a single sample in a study of T-cell memory formation after mild COVID-19. MiXCR was run by TCRdb on the 5' RACE reads, yielding one entry per CDR3 protein. This table has under 650,000 distinct CDR3 sequences, roughly 17% appearing once. The specimen sequenced was PBMCs or a T cell subset sorted from them (not recorded which). The receptors were sampled from an adult woman who had mild COVID-19 (a few samples of this study predate the infection). Cell type and time point are not known.

The chain has TRBV5-1 and TRBJ2-2; 15 bases align to TRBD2. Trimming cost V 4 bases and J 4 bases; bases outside gene matches: 5. Germline assignment: CDR1 SGHRS and CDR2 YFSETQ. The CDR3 has 17 amino acids. CDR3 loop: CASSVGLAGGITGELFF. In DNA form, the CDR3 reads TGCGCCAGCAGCGTGGGACTAGCGGGGGGTATCACCGGGGAGCTGTTTTTT.

This clonotype was picked up many times. The gene calls are TRBV6-1 and TRBJ1-1; possibly TRBD1 for D (5 bases). The CDR3 totals 14 residues. The V and J ends lost 8 bases and 2 bases respectively, with 15 bases between them. Per germline, CDR1 MNHNS and CDR2 SASEGT. The CDR3 DNA is TGTGCCAGCCCCTTGGGGGTCCGAAACACTGAAGCTTTCTTT. This codes for CASPLGVRNTEAFF.

This clonotype appeared many times. The V and J genes are TRBV24-1 and TRBJ2-1, with D unresolved. The germline V and J ends were trimmed by 1 base and 0 bases, with 9 bases remaining between them. The CDR3 sequence is 16 residues long. Germline CDR1 is KGHDR and CDR2 is SFDVKD. The CDR3 reads CATSDFGSSSYNEQFF. For the CDR3, the DNA is TGTGCCACCAGTGATTTCGGAAGTAGCTCCTACAATGAGCAGTTCTTC.

The sample holds a few counts of this clonotype. V and J are TRBV14 and TRBJ2-7; D remains unclear. CDR1 is SGHDN, CDR2 FVKESK, per germline. The CDR3 has 12 residues. The V end lost 4 bases, the J end lost 2 bases, and 6 bases lay between the germline ends. CDR3 protein: CASSRQPYEQYF. Written as DNA, the CDR3 is TGTGCCAGCAGCCGCCAGCCCTACGAGCAGTACTTC.

The CDR3 DNA follows: TGTGCCAGCAGCTTAACTGGGGGGTCCCACACCTACGAGCAGTACTTC. This sequence encodes CASSLTGGSHTYEQYF. V gene TRBV7-3 combines with J gene TRBJ2-7, with a tentative D call TRBD2 (6 bases). Trimming left V 0 bases short and J 2 bases short, with 14 bases between. Germline lookup yields CDR1 SGHTA and CDR2 FQGTGA. This CDR3 is built from 16 residues.

The chain has TRBV19 and TRBJ1-1, with 7 bases fitting TRBD1. Per germline, CDR1 LNHDA and CDR2 SQIVND (reference sequence). Trimming cost V 5 bases and J 3 bases; bases outside gene matches: 6. The CDR3 is 14 amino acids. DNA of the CDR3: TGTGCCAGTAGTTTAAACAGGGGTTACACTGAAGCTTTCTTT. It translates to CASSLNRGYTEAFF.

The chain joins TRBV11-2 to TRBJ2-7, with a possible D match to TRBD2 (5 bases). The CDR3 is 12 residues long. Germline-derived CDR1 and CDR2 are SGHAT and FQNNGV. The V gene lost 1 base and the J gene lost 9 bases, with 10 bases spanning the gap. This CDR3 reads CASSLGIRGQYF. The CDR3 DNA reads TGTGCCAGCAGCTTAGGTATCCGGGGGCAGTACTTC.

The CDR3 coding sequence is TGTGCCAGCAGCTCCTCCCCCCTTGGCCGCGGGAGTCTCTATGAGCAGTTCTTC. This translates into CASSSSPLGRGSLYEQFF. The rearrangement links TRBV7-6 to TRBJ2-1, with 7 bases that match TRBD2. Trimming took 4 bases from V and 8 from J; bases not matched to a gene: 20. Germline CDR1 is SGHVS and CDR2 is FNYEAQ. The CDR3 totals 18 residues.

A few counts support this clonotype. The chain links TRBV7-9 to TRBJ1-1; D not resolved. The CDR3 spans 13 residues. Germline V gene data show CDR1 as SEHNR and CDR2 as FQNEAQ (reference sequence). The germline V and J ends were trimmed by 5 bases and 8 bases, with 15 bases remaining between them. The CDR3 DNA follows: TGTGCCAGCAGCCCGCCAGTGGAATTAGAAGCTTTCTTT. Translating gives CASSPPVELEAFF.

V and J are TRBV11-3 and TRBJ1-6; D unclear. CDR1 is SGHNT and CDR2 is YENEEA in the germline V gene. The V and J ends lost 3 bases and 7 bases respectively, with 7 bases between them. The CDR3 is made up of 13 amino acids. The CDR3 DNA reads TGTGCCAGCAGCTTGGAGGAAAATTCACCCCTCCACTTT. This codes for CASSLEENSPLHF.

This clonotype showed up just a few times. The chain carries TRBV5-5 and TRBJ2-1; TRBD2 aligns across 9 bases. The CDR3 contains 15 residues. V lost 4 bases and J lost 4; bases outside the gene matches: 6. Germline CDR1 reads SGHKS; CDR2 reads YYEKEE (reference sequence). CDR3 nucleotide sequence: TGTGCCAGCAGCCGTAGCGGGGGAACATACAATGAGCAGTTCTTC. It encodes CASSRSGGTYNEQFF.

The J gene is TRBJ1-1, the V gene TRBV29-1, with unresolved D. CDR3 length: 10 residues. Per the germline V gene, CDR1 is SQVTM and CDR2 is ANQGSEA. CDR3 residues: CTTGGTEAFF. In DNA, the CDR3 is TGCACCACTGGAGGGACTGAAGCTTTCTTT. The entire variable domain, with the rest obtained from reference TRBV29-1 and TRBJ1-1, is as follows: SAVISQKPSRDICQRGTSLTIQCQVDSQVTMMFWYRQQPGQSLTLIATANQGSEATYESGFVIDKFPISRPNLTFSTLTVSNMSPEDSSIYLCTTGGTEAFFGQGTRLTVV.

This CDR3 is CASSEGEQSSYNSPLHF. As DNA, the CDR3 is TGTGCCAGCAGTGAAGGGGAGCAGAGCTCCTATAATTCACCCCTCCACTTT. The V and J genes are TRBV6-1 and TRBJ1-6, with unresolved D. The CDR3 contains 17 residues. Germline CDR1 and CDR2: MNHNS and SASEGT. Trimming took 1 base from V and 0 from J, leaving 10 bases between them.

V gene TRBV7-6 combines with J gene TRBJ2-3; D may match TRBD1 or TRBD2 (5 bases each). Germline V gene lookup returns CDR1 SGHVS and CDR2 FNYEAQ. CDR3 length equals 13 residues. V lost 5 bases and J lost 8, with 14 bases in between. The DNA for the CDR3 is TGTGCCAGCAGCCAAGGGACGGTTACTACGCAGTATTTT. Protein sequence: CASSQGTVTTQYF.